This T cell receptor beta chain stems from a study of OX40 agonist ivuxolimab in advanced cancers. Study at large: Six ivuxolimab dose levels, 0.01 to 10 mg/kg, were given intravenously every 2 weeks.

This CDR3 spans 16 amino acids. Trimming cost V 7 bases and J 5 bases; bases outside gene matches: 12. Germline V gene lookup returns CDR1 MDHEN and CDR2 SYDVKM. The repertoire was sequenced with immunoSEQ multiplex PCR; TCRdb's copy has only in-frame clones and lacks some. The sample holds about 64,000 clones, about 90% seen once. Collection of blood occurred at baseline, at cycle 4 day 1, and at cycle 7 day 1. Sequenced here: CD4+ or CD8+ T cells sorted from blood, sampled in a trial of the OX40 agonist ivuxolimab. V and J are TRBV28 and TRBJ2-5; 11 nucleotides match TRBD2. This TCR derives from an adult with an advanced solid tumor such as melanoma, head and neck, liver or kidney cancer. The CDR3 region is CASTPSTSGSWETQYF. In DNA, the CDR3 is TGTGCCAGCACCCCGAGTACTAGCGGGAGCTGGGAGACCCAGTACTTC.